This TCR beta chain was captured by sequencing in a study of T cell responses to AZD1222 COVID-19 vaccine. The V gene lost 3 bases and the J gene lost 10 bases, with 16 bases spanning the gap. CDR3 length: 13 amino acids. Per the germline V gene, CDR1 is GTSNPN and CDR2 is SVGIG (reference sequence). Assay used: immunoSEQ multiplex PCR; TCRdb lists only in-frame clones, some missing. The sample holds 84,000 or so clones, about 90% seen once. The sequences come from peripheral blood, collected on day 0 of AZD1222 vaccination. The chain has TRBV30 and TRBJ1-5; D is uncertain. The clonotype originates from an adult in good health. The CDR3 bases are TGTGCCTGGAGAGATAACCCTGGACGTCCCCAGCATTTT. It codes for CAWRDNPGRPQHF. The variable domain in full, with the rest retrieved from reference TRBV30 and TRBJ1-5, is SQTIHQWPATLVQPVGSPLSLECTVEGTSNPNLYWYRQAAGRGLQLLFYSVGIGQISSEVPQNLSASRPQDRQFILSSKKLLLSDSGFYLCAWRDNPGRPQHFGDGTRLSIL.